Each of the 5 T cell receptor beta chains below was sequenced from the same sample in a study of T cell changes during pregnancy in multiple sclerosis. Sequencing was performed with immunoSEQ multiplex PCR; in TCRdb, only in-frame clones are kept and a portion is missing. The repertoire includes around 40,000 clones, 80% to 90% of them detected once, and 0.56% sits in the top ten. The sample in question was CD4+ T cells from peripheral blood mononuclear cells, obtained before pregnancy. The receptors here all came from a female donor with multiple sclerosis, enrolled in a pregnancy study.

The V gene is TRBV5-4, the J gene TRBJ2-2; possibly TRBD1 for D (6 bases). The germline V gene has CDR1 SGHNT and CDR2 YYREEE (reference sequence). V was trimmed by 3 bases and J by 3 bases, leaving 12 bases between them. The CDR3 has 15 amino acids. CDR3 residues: CASSSGRTDTGELFF. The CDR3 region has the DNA TGTGCCAGCAGCTCCGGGCGGACAGACACCGGGGAGCTGTTTTTT.

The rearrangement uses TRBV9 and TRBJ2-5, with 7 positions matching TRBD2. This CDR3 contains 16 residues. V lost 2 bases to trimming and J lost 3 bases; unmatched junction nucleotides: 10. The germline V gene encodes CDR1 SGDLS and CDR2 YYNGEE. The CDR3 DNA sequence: TGTGCCAGCAGCGTTTACCCCATAGCGGGCGAAGAGACCCAGTACTTC. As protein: CASSVYPIAGEETQYF.

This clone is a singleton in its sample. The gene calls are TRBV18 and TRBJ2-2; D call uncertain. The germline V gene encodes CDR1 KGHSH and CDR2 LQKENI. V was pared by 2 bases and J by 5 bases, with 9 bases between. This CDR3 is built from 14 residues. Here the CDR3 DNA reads TGTGCCAGCTCACCATTTCAGGCAACCGGGGAGCTGTTTTTT. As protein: CASSPFQATGELFF.

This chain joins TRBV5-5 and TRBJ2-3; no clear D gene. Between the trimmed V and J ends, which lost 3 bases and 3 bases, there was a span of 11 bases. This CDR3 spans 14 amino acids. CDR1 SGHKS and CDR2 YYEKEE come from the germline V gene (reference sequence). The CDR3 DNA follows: TGTGCCAGCAGCTCCGAGTACGTGACAGATACGCAGTATTTT. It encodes CASSSEYVTDTQYF.

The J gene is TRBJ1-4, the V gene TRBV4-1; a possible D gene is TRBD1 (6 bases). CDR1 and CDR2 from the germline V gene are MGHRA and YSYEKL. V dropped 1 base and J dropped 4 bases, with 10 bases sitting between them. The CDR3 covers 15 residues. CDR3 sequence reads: CASSQGGGYNEKLFF. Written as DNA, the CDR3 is TGCGCCAGCAGCCAAGGCGGGGGCTATAATGAAAAACTGTTTTTT.